This T cell receptor beta chain was sequenced in a study of blood T cells in healthy people across ages (dated by TCRdb to the mid-2010s). Concerning the study at large: In model experiments, template switching captured about one uniquely barcoded TCR beta cDNA molecule for every two T cells. Four age groups were formed from the donors: young (average 16 years), middle-aged (less than 40), aged (62) and long-lived (around 82). To avoid experimental bias, donors of different ages were distributed randomly across sequencing lanes. Using deep sequencing normalized with unique cDNA molecular identifiers, the study measured how TCR beta repertoire diversity changes with age. For two donors (one aged 18 to 29 and one aged 80 or older), the study analyzed two additional independent replicas of 1 million unique cDNA reads from the same blood draw. Broader findings and caveats from the paper: Because profiling used bulk unsorted PBMCs, naive and antigen-experienced compartments could not be compared conclusively. As age increased, observed TCR beta diversity per million T cells dropped in a roughly linear way, and a significant reduction was already evident by age 40. Compared with the aged group, the long-lived group had more naive CD4+ T cells, fewer expanded clones and increased TCR diversity, a pattern suggesting age selection. The percentage of naive T cells measured by flow cytometry correlated strongly with observed TCR beta diversity. Estimates of total diversity based on one million sequenced T cells were considered lower bounds and underestimates. Donor CMV infection status was unknown, potentially confounding age-related changes in expanded clonotypes.

Including the terminal cysteine and phenylalanine, the CDR3 comprises 12 residues. The DNA shown is the 36-base CDR3, in frame from base 1. CDR1 and CDR2 are drawn from the germline V gene: KGHDR, SFDVKD. Relative to germline, V is 7 bases shorter and J is 3 bases shorter, with 5 bases between their ends. The library was obtained by 5' RACE. TCRdb records Illumina HiSeq 2500 as the sequencer. A second PCR of roughly 7 to 11 cycles was performed with a sample-barcoded 5' primer and a J-beta primer mix. A unique molecular identifier was introduced onto each TCR beta cDNA molecule by a template-switch 5' adaptor carrying 12 random nucleotides. Each sample yielded at least 2.5 million CDR3-containing paired-end reads. All of the RNA was converted into first-strand cDNA using the Mint cDNA synthesis kit, with a TRBC-specific oligonucleotide serving as the primer. Following uracil-DNA glycosylase treatment, all cDNA underwent a first 18-cycle PCR with the universal primers M1SS and BC2_uni_R. As for the authors' bioinformatics: Each sample was normalized by randomly selecting 1 million high-quality reads, each carrying a distinct molecular identifier. Reads sharing molecular identifiers were discarded rather than binned into consensus sequences. MiTCR, with a Q25 quality threshold and the strictest error-elimination algorithm, was used for CDR3 identification, clonotype clustering and error correction. Lower-bound total TCR beta diversity was estimated with a nonparametric unseen species model using Euler transformation. TCRdb itself trimmed the public reads at Q25 with fastp, ran MiXCR and retained productive beta chains. Each entry merges the rows of one CDR3 protein and shows their most common DNA and genes. TCRdb, not the authors, supplied the V and J calls. The sample table holds hundreds of thousands of distinct CDR3 sequences, of which 49% were seen once. The ten largest clones add up to about 32% of the sample.

The roughly 42 donors, aged about 6 to 95 years, were systemically healthy Caucasian individuals from Russia. About 10 milliliters of peripheral blood were drawn from each donor into EDTA-treated Vacutainer tubes. Ficoll-Paque density-gradient centrifugation was used to isolate PBMCs, with at least 7 million per sample. Total RNA was extracted from PBMCs with Trizol reagent, with at least 6 micrograms obtained per sample. For every donor, flow cytometry on a PBMC aliquot measured the percentage of naive CD45RAhigh/CD27high T cells. On this clonotype itself: Its binding antigen is unknown. No clone much larger than this one lies a single base away; base qualities are absent.

The chain is made from TRBV24-1 and TRBJ2-2; the D gene cannot be named for sure. This receptor was identified in a woman aged 55-69 years in good health. Sequencing was performed on blood. The CDR3 sequence is CATSQYTGELFF. Here is the DNA: TGTGCCACCAGCCAATACACCGGGGAGCTGTTTTTT.